What follows are 13 T cell receptor beta chains derived from one specimen sequenced in a study of blood T cells in healthy people across ages. For the second PCR, which ran for roughly 7 to 11 cycles, a sample-barcoded 5' primer and a J-beta primer mix were used. TCRdb used MiXCR to reprocess the 5' RACE reads, holding one entry per CDR3 protein. This sample has under 2 million distinct CDR3 sequences, with 34% found just once. Sequencing used blood. The receptors shown here come from a woman in her 30s in good health.

This clonotype showed up just a few times. CDR3 nucleotide sequence: TGTGCCAGCAGTTTCAGCCTTTTTGACTATGGCTACACCTTC. Translated, it gives CASSFSLFDYGYTF. V and J are TRBV12-3 or TRBV12-4 and TRBJ1-2; D is ambiguous. This CDR3 region has 14 residues. The V end lost 3 bases, the J end lost 3 bases, and 11 bases lay between the germline ends.

The chain employs TRBV6-5 and TRBJ2-1; TRBD2 agrees at 7 bases. This CDR3 is built from 18 residues. Germline loops: CDR1 MNHEY, CDR2 SVGAGI. V shed 4 bases, J shed 2 bases, and the junction held 14 bases outside the gene matches. The CDR3 DNA is TGTGCCAGCAGTTCGCGAGACAAACGGCGGGAGACCTACAATGAGCAGTTCTTC. Protein sequence: CASSSRDKRRETYNEQFF.

This chain links TRBV4-1 with TRBJ2-7, with D unclear. The CDR3 runs to 14 residues. V was trimmed by 1 base and J by 6 bases, leaving 13 bases between them. Germline V lookup: CDR1 MGHRA, CDR2 YSYEKL. The CDR3 loop reads CASSQARLNGEQYF. Written as DNA, the CDR3 is TGCGCCAGCAGCCAAGCCCGACTGAATGGCGAGCAGTACTTC.

This clonotype was recorded at least ten times. This chain connects TRBV7-2 to TRBJ2-7, with 7 bases lining up with TRBD2. Germline-derived CDR1 and CDR2 are SGHTA and FQGNSA. The CDR3 loop spans 16 amino acids. The J segment lost 0 bases and the V segment lost 1 base, leaving 6 bases of the junction unmatched. The CDR3 region is CASSLVRTRNSYEQYF. Written as DNA, the CDR3 is TGTGCCAGCAGCTTAGTAAGGACTAGGAACTCCTACGAGCAGTACTTC.

The table lists this clonotype with many counts. The rearrangement uses TRBV20-1 and TRBJ2-3; TRBD2 aligns across 11 bases. The V gene's germline CDR1 is DFQATT and CDR2 SNEGSKA (reference sequence). The CDR3 length is 14 residues. Trimming cost V 4 bases and J 6 bases; bases outside gene matches: 6. CDR3 in DNA: TGCAGTGCTACACTAGCGGGAGTACTTGATACGCAGTATTTT. Amino acid sequence: CSATLAGVLDTQYF.

This clonotype showed up just a few times. J is TRBJ1-2 and V is TRBV20-1, with TRBD1 identical over 10 bases. This CDR3 has 14 residues. CDR1 DFQATT and CDR2 SNEGSKA come from the germline V gene (reference sequence). The ends lost 4 bases at V and 2 bases at J; junction bases unmatched: 4. The CDR3 loop reads CSAKPGQGNYGYTF. In nucleotides, the CDR3 is TGCAGTGCTAAACCGGGACAGGGGAACTATGGCTACACCTTC.

This clonotype has only a few counts. V and J are TRBV12-3 or TRBV12-4 and TRBJ1-1, with a possible D match to TRBD1 (6 bases). V lost 7 bases and J lost 2, with 17 bases in between. The CDR3 totals 15 residues. This CDR3 is CASKGGLLRNTEAFF. The CDR3 DNA is TGTGCCAGCAAAGGGGGGTTACTGAGAAACACTGAAGCTTTCTTT.

This clonotype was observed a few times. This chain uses TRBV3-1 with TRBJ2-1; D is ambiguous. V dropped 0 bases and J dropped 2 bases, with 8 bases sitting between them. The germline V gene has CDR1 LGHDT and CDR2 YNNKEL (reference sequence). The CDR3 length is 15 residues. The CDR3 DNA reads TGTGCCAGCAGCCAAGACTACGCTGCCTACAATGAGCAGTTCTTC. Translation gives CASSQDYAAYNEQFF.

This clonotype was seen more than once but under ten times. The chain joins TRBV4-1 to TRBJ2-7; D may be TRBD2 (6 bases). V lost 0 bases, J lost 4 bases, and 16 bases lay in between. The length of the CDR3 is 16 residues. Germline V gene lookup returns CDR1 MGHRA and CDR2 YSYEKL. The CDR3 sequence: CASSQDMAGTFYEQYF. In nucleotides, the CDR3 is TGCGCCAGCAGCCAAGATATGGCGGGAACCTTTTACGAGCAGTACTTC.

The table lists this clonotype with a few counts. The chain is built from TRBV6-1 and TRBJ2-7; no clear D gene. The CDR3 is 14 residues long. Trimming took 0 bases from V and 3 from J, leaving 9 bases between them. Germline V gene sequence: CDR1 MNHNS, CDR2 SASEGT. The CDR3 protein is CASSEADQYYEQYF. In DNA form, the CDR3 reads TGTGCCAGCAGTGAAGCTGACCAGTACTACGAGCAGTACTTC.

A note on this clonotype: The junction differs from germline at one of its ends, possibly a read error. The rearrangement joins TRBV30 to TRBJ2-4; either TRBD1 or TRBD2 may fit D (5 bases each). The germline gives CDR1 GTSNPN, CDR2 SVGIG (reference sequence). CDR3 size: 16 residues. CDR3 protein: CAWSPEGNWGKNTQYF. The CDR3 region has the DNA TGTGCCTGGAGTCCTGAGGGCAACTGGGGCAAAAACACTCAGTACTTC.

This chain links TRBV28 with TRBJ2-5; D may be TRBD1 or TRBD2 (5 bases each). Germline V gene data show CDR1 as MDHEN and CDR2 as SYDVKM. CDR3 length: 15 residues. V lost 5 bases, J lost 8 bases, and 21 bases lay in between. The CDR3 sequence is CASSAPGRSGVTQYF. The CDR3 DNA follows: TGTGCCAGCAGTGCTCCGGGACGGTCCGGGGTTACCCAGTACTTC.

In regard to this clonotype: Relative to the germline gene, one junction end is altered; a read error may explain this. The chain's CDR3 is CASSSGTGVRNSPLHF. The CDR3 coding sequence is TGCGCCAGCAGCTCCGGGACAGGGGTTAGGAATTCACCCCTCCACTTT. This sequence joins TRBV11-2 and TRBJ1-6; 10 nucleotides line up with TRBD1. The CDR3 length is 16 residues. CDR1 is SGHAT and CDR2 is FQNNGV in the germline V gene.